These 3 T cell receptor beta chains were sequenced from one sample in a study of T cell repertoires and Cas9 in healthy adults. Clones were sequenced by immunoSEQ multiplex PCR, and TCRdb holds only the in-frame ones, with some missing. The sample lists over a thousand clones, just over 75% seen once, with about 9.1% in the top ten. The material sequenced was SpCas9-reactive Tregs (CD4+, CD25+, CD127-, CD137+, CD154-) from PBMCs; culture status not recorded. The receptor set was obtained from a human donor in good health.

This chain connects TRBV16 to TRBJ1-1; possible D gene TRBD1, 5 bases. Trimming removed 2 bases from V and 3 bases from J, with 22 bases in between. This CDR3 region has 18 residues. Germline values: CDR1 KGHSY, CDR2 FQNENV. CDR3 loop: CASSQSSRGWGSHTEAFF. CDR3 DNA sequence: TGTGCCAGCAGCCAAAGCTCGAGGGGTTGGGGCTCGCACACTGAAGCTTTCTTT.

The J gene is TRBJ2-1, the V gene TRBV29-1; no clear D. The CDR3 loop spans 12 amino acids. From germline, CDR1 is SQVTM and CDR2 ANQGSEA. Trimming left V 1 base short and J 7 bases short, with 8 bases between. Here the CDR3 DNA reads TGCAGCGTTGAAGGCGAGTCGAATGAGCAGTTCTTC. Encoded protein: CSVEGESNEQFF.

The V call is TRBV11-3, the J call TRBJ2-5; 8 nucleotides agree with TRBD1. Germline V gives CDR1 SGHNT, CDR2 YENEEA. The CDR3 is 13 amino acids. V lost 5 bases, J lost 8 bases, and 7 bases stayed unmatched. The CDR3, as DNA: TGTGCCAGCAGCCGCCCAGGGACAGGTACCCAGTACTTC. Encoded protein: CASSRPGTGTQYF.